One T cell receptor beta chain is described in this entry. The antigen is not known. Generated by immunoSEQ multiplex PCR, the TCRdb table keeps only in-frame clones and is missing some. The sample contains nearly 1,000,000 clones, 60% to 85% of which appear only once. All donors qualified as healthy HIV-negative adults and had experienced no recent acute infections or vaccinations. From CD4+ cells came CD45RA+ naive and CD45RA-negative memory subsets. The CDR3 spans 12 residues. This specimen comes from a study of shared clonotypes between healthy human individuals. Study observations and caveats: The authors expected sequencing depth to affect clonotype sharing among donors. Non-shared clonotypes displayed generation probabilities falling below those of clonotypes present in all four donors.

The J gene is TRBJ2-7, the V gene TRBV21-1. TRBV21-1 is annotated as a pseudogene. Sequenced input: memory CD4+ T cells sorted from blood. The subset is: CD45RA-negative fraction. This sequence originates from a young man in good health. The CDR3 reads CASNGAAYEQYF. For the CDR3, the DNA is TGTGCCAGCAACGGGGCAGCCTACGAGCAGTACTTC.